This T cell receptor (beta chain) was obtained from a study of T-cell memory formation after mild COVID-19 (dated by TCRdb to the early 2020s). Notes on the research overall: TCR sequence clusters from the two donors were largely donor specific. Two young, previously healthy adult volunteers made up the cohort, one male and one female. In two donors, T-cell clones that expanded and contracted after mild COVID-19 were followed by sequencing TCRalpha and TCRbeta repertoires longitudinally.

The instrument given in TCRdb is Illumina NovaSeq 6000. TCRalpha and TCRbeta cDNA libraries were constructed by 5'RACE with constant-segment primers, with sample barcodes and unique molecular identifiers being introduced. Trizol reagent was used to extract RNA from every sample. Library amplification was performed in two PCR steps, and a second sample barcode and Illumina TruSeq adapters were introduced in the second step. Sequencing of the libraries was done on an Illumina NovaSeq, producing 2 x 150 bp paired-end reads. The original methods were these. With migec v1.2.7, reads were demultiplexed and then collapsed into UMI-guided consensus sequences. Using mixcr v2.1.11, the UMI consensuses were aligned to TRA and TRB V and J templates and assembled into clonotypes. A clonotype was counted as expanded or contracted only if both edgeR and NoisET called the change significant, with noise models trained on biological replicates. For edgeR calls, a false discovery rate-adjusted p below 0.01 and a log2 fold-change threshold of 1 were applied. As an exploratory analysis of dynamics, max-normalized trajectories of the 1000 most abundant clonotypes were examined by PCA with hierarchical clustering. Each responding clone was given a CD4 or CD8 phenotype based on the CD4+ and CD8+ repertoires, which had been sequenced separately. The raw public data were reprocessed by TCRdb itself: fastp quality trimming at Q25, MiXCR clonotype calling, in-frame beta chains only. Identical CDR3 protein sequences are pooled into one entry, listed with their most common genes and DNA. Clone size and V and J calls follow TCRdb, not the original study. A total of 120,000 to 150,000 distinct CDR3 sequences appear in this sample, 14% to 15% of them only once. The ten largest clones add up to approximately 30% of the sample.

CDR1 and CDR2 are drawn from the germline V gene (reference sequence): SEHNR, FQNEAQ. Unmatched junction bases come to 10, with V trimmed by 5 bases and J by 3 bases. The CDR3 holds 15 amino acids from the cysteine to the phenylalanine. The only DNA kept is the CDR3, 45 bases in frame from the first base. The research as a whole found: The study covered only two mild cases, and larger cohorts including severe cases with pre-infection samples were considered necessary. Contracting CD4+ clones were found mainly in CM and EM memory subsets, while CD8+ clones were enriched in EMRA. Balanced CD4/CD8 phenotypes were observed for clones contracting from day 15 to 85, whereas a bias towards CD4+ was observed for a second wave of clones expanding from day 15 to 37. SARS-CoV-2 specificity of the second-wave clones peaking on day 37 was not confirmed. Some responding clones were detected in pre-infection memory, which suggested that pre-existing cross-reactive memory T cells had joined the SARS-CoV-2 response.

Ficoll-Paque density gradient centrifugation was used to isolate PBMCs. The sample holds many counts of this clonotype. The target of this receptor is not known. The sample holds no much larger clone one base away, and base qualities are not on file. The chain employs TRBV7-9 and TRBJ2-7; 7 central bases correspond to TRBD1. This TCR derives from an adult woman who had mild COVID-19 (a few samples of this study predate the infection). The sample titles of this study are shuffled in the database, so cell type and time point are left out; the donor was told from shared clones. Input material: PBMCs or a T cell subset sorted from them (not recorded which). The bases read TGTGCCAGCAGCCCGAGGACAGGCGACTTCTACGAGCAGTACTTC. Its translation reads: CASSPRTGDFYEQYF. The full variable domain, with segments outside the CDR3 supplied by the reference TRBV7-9 and TRBJ2-7 proteins, appears as DTGVSQNPRHKITKRGQNVTFRCDPISEHNRLYWYRQTLGQGPEFLTYFQNEAQLEKSRLLSDRFSAERPKGSFSTLEIQRTEQGDSAMYLCASSPRTGDFYEQYFGPGTRLTVT.